This T cell receptor (beta chain) was captured by sequencing in a study of molecular identifiers for immune sequencing clone quantification. Using 10%, 30% or 50% RNA, naive CD8 libraries were derived from approximately 22,000 to 940,000 sorted cells. Sorting captured naive CD8 T cells as CD8+CD4-CCR7+CD45RA+. Previously described methods with listed TCR primers produced the bulk TCR libraries. One entry per CDR3 protein results from TCRdb running MiXCR on the PCR reads. The data show approximately 590,000 distinct CDR3 sequences, around 25% seen once. Germline V lookup: CDR1 SEHNR, CDR2 FQNEAQ (reference sequence). The CDR3 length is 17 residues. Notes on this clonotype: A junction boundary mismatches the germline segment, possibly from a read error.

The receptor comes from a human donor in good health. Some libraries in this study had Jurkat cell RNA spiked in. V usage is TRBV7-9 and J usage is TRBJ1-1; tentative D call: TRBD1 (5 bases). Sequencing input: naive CD8+ T cells from blood, with Jurkat cell RNA spiked in. Noted subset: FACS-sorted CD8+CD4-CCR7+CD45RA+ naive T cells. The CDR3 protein is CASSNGGEVRMNTEALF. CDR3 DNA sequence: TGTGCCAGCAGCAACGGAGGGGAGGTCCGAATGAACACTGAAGCTCTCTTT.